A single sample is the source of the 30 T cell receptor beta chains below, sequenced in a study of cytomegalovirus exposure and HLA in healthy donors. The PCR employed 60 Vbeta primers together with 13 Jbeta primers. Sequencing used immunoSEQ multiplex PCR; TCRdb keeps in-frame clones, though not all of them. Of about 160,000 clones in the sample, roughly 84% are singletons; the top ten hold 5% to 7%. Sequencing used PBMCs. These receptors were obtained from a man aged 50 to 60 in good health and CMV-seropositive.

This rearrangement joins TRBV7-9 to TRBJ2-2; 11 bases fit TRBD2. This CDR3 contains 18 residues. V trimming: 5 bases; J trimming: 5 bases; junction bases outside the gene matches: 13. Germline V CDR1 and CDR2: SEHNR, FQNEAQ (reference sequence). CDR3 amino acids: CASSEVVLAGEKTGELFF. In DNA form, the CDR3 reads TGTGCCAGCAGCGAAGTAGTACTAGCGGGAGAGAAAACCGGGGAGCTGTTTTTT.

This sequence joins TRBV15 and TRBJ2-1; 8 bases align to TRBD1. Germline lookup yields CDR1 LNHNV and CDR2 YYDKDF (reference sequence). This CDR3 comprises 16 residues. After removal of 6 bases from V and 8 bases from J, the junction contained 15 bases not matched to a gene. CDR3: CATSPLSGGASDEQFF. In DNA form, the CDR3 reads TGTGCCACCAGTCCTCTTTCAGGGGGCGCTTCTGATGAGCAGTTCTTC.

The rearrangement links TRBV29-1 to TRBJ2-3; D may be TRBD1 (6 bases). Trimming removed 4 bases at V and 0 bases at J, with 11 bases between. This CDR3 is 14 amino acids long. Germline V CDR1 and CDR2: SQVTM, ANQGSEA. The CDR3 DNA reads TGCAGCGTTGTGGGGGCAGAGAGCACAGATACGCAGTATTTT. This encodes CSVVGAESTDTQYF.

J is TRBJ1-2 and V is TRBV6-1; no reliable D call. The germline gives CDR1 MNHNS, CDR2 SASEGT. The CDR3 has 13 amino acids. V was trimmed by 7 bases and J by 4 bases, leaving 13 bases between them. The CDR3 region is CASIPVNGYGYTF. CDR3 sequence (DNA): TGTGCCAGCATCCCAGTGAATGGCTATGGCTACACCTTC.

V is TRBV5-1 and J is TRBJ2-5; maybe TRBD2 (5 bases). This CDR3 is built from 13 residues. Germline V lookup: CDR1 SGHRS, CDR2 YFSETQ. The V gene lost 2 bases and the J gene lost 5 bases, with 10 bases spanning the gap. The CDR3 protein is CASSFTGSETQYF. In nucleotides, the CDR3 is TGCGCCAGCAGCTTTACGGGAAGCGAGACCCAGTACTTC. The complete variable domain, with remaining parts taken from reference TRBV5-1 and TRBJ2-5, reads KAGVTQTPRYLIKTRGQQVTLSCSPISGHRSVSWYQQTPGQGLQFLFEYFSETQRNKGNFPGRFSGRQFSNSRSEMNVSTLELGDSALYLCASSFTGSETQYFGPGTRLLVL.

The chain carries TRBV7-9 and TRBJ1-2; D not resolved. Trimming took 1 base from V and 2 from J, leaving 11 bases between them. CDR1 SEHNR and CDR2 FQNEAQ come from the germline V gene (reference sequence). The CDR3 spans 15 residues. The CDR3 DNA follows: TGTGCCAGCAGCTTAGTCGGGATAGAAAACTATGGCTACACCTTC. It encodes CASSLVGIENYGYTF.

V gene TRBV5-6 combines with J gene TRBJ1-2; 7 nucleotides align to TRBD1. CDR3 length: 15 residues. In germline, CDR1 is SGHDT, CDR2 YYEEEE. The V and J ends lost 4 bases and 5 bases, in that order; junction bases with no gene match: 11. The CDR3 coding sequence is TGTGCCAGCAGCCCGGGACAGCTAGCAAGGTATGGCTACACCTTC. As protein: CASSPGQLARYGYTF.

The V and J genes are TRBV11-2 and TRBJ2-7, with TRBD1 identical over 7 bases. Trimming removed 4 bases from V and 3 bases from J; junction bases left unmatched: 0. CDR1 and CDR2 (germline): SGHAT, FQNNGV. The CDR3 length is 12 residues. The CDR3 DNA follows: TGTGCCAGCAGCTACAGGGGCTACGAGCAGTACTTC. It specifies CASSYRGYEQYF.

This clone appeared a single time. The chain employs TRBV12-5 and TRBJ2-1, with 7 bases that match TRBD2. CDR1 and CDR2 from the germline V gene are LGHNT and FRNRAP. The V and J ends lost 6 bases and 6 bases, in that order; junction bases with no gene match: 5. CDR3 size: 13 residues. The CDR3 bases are TGTGCTAGTGGATCACGACTAGCCAATGAGCAGTTCTTC. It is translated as CASGSRLANEQFF.

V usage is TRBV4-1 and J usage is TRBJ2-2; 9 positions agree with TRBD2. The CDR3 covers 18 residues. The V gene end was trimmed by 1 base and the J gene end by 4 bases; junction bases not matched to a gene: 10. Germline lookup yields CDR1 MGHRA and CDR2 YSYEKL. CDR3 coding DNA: TGCGCCAGCAGCCAAGTTTGGCGGGAGGGCCTTGGCACCGGGGAGCTGTTTTTT. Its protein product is CASSQVWREGLGTGELFF.

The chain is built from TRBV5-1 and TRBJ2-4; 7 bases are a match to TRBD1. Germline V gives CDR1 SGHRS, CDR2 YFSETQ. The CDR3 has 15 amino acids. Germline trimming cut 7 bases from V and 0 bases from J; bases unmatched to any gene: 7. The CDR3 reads CASSRDRLAKNIQYF. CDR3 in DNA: TGCGCCAGCTCAAGGGACAGATTAGCCAAAAACATTCAGTACTTC.

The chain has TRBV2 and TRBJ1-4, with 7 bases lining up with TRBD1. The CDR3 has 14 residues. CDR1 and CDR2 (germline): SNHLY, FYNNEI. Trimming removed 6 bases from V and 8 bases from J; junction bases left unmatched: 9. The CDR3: CASRGGTVSEKLFF. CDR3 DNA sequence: TGTGCCAGCAGGGGTGGGACAGTCAGCGAAAAACTGTTTTTT.

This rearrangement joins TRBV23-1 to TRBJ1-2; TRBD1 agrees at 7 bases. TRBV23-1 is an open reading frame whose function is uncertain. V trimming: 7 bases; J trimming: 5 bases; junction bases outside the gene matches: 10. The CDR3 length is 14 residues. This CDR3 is CASILTGTAYGYTF. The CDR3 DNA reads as TGCGCCAGCATACTGACCGGGACAGCGTATGGCTACACCTTC.

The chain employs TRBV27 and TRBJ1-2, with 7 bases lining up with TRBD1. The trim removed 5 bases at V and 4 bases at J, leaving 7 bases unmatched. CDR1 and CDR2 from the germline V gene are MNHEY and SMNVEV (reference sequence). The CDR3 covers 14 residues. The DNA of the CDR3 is TGTGCCAGCAGTCCATGGGACAGCAGCTATGGCTACACCTTC. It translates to CASSPWDSSYGYTF.

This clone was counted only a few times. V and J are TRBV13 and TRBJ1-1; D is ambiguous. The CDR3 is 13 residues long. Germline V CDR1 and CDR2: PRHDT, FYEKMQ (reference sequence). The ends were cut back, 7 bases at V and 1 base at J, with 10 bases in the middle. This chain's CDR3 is CASTPSPNTEAFF. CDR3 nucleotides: TGTGCCAGCACCCCTTCCCCGAACACTGAAGCTTTCTTT.

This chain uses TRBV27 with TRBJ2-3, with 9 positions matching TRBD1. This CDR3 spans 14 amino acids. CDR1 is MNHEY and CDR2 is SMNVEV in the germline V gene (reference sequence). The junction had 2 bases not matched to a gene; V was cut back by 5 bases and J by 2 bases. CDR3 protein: CASSGTGITDTQYF. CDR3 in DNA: TGTGCCAGCAGTGGGACAGGGATCACAGATACGCAGTATTTT.

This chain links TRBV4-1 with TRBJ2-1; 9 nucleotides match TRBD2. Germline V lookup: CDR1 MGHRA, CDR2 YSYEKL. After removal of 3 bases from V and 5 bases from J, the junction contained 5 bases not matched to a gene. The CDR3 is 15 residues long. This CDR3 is CASSHGGGADNEQFF. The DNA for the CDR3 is TGCGCCAGCAGCCATGGCGGGGGGGCCGACAATGAGCAGTTCTTC.

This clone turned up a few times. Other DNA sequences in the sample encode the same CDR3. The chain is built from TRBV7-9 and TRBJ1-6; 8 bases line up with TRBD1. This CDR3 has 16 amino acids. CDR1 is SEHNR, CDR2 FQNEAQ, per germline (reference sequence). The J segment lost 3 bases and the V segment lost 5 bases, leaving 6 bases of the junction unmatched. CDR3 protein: CASSHGQGFYNSPLHF. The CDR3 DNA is TGTGCCAGCAGCCACGGACAGGGATTCTATAATTCACCCCTCCACTTT.

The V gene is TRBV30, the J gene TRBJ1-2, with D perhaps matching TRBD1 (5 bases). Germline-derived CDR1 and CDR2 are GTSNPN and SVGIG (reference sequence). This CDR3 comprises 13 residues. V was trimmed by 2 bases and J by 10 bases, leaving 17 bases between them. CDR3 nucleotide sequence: TGTGCCTGGAGTCAGTCGGACATGTCCTACTACACCTTC. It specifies CAWSQSDMSYYTF. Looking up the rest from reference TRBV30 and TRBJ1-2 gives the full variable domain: SQTIHQWPATLVQPVGSPLSLECTVEGTSNPNLYWYRQAAGRGLQLLFYSVGIGQISSEVPQNLSASRPQDRQFILSSKKLLLSDSGFYLCAWSQSDMSYYTFGSGTRLTVV.

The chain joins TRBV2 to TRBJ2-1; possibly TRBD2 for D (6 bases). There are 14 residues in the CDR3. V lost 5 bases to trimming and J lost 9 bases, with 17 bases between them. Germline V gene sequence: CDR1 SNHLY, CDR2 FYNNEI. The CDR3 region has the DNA TGTGCCAGCAGTAGGAGACTAGTGGTAGGTGAGCAGTTCTTC. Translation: CASSRRLVVGEQFF.

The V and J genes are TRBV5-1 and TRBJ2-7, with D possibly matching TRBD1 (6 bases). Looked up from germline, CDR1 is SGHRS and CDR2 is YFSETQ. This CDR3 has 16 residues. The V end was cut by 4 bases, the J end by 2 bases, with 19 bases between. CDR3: CASSLNRDKDPYEQYV. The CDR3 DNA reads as TGCGCCAGCAGCCTCAACCGGGACAAGGACCCCTACGAGCAGTACGTC.

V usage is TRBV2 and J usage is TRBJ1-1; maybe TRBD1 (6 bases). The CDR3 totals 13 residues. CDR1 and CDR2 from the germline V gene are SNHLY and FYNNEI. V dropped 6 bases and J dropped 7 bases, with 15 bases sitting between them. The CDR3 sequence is CASSPSIRGEAFF. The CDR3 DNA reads TGTGCCAGCAGCCCTAGTATCAGGGGTGAAGCTTTCTTT.

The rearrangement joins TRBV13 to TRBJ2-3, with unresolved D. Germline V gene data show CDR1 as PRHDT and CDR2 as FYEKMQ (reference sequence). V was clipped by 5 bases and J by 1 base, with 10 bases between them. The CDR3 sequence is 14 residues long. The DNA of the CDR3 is TGTGCCAGCAGCGTCCGGCGGCGCACAGATACGCAGTATTTT. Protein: CASSVRRRTDTQYF.

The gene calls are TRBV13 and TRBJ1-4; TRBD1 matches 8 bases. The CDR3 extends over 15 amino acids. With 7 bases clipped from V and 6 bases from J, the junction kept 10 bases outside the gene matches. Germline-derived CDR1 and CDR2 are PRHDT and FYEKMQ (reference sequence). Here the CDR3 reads CASTQTTGEDEKLFF. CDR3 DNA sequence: TGTGCCAGCACCCAAACGACAGGGGAAGATGAAAAACTGTTTTTT.

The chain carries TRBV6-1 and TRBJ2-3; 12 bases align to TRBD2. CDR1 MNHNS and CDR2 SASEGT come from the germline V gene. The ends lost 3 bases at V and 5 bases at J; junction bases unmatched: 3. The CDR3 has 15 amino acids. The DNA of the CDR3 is TGTGCCAGCAGTGATCGGACTAGCGGGATAGATACGCAGTATTTT. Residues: CASSDRTSGIDTQYF.

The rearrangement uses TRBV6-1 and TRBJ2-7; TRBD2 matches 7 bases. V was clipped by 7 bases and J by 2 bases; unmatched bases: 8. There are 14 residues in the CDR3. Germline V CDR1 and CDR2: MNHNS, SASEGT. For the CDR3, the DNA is TGTGCCAGCAAGTTGGCTAGCGGAGCCTACGAGCAGTACGTC. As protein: CASKLASGAYEQYV.

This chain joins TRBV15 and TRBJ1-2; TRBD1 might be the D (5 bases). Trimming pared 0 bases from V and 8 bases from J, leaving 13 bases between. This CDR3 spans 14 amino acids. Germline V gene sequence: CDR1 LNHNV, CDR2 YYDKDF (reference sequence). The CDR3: CATSRDRQGEGYTF. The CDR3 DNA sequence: TGTGCCACCAGCAGAGATCGGCAGGGTGAAGGCTACACCTTC.

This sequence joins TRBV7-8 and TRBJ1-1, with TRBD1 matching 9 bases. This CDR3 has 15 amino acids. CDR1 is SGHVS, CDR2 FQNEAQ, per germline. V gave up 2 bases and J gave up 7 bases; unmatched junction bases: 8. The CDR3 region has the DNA TGTGCCAGCAGCTTAAGGTACAGGGGGCGAGATGAAGCTTTCTTT. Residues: CASSLRYRGRDEAFF. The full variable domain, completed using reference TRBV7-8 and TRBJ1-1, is GAGVSQSPRYKVAKRGQDVALRCDPISGHVSLFWYQQALGQGPEFLTYFQNEAQLDKSGLPSDRFFAERPEGSVSTLKIQRTQQEDSAVYLCASSLRYRGRDEAFFGQGTRLTVV.

CDR3 sequence: CASSLWRQGAANVLTF. Here the CDR3 DNA reads TGTGCCAGCAGTTTATGGAGGCAGGGGGCGGCCAACGTCCTGACTTTC. J is TRBJ2-6 and V is TRBV28; 8 bases line up with TRBD1. CDR1 MDHEN and CDR2 SYDVKM come from the germline V gene. The CDR3 is made up of 16 amino acids. V lost 0 bases, J lost 6 bases, and 4 bases stayed unmatched.

The CDR3 DNA follows: TGCGCCAGCAGCTTGGGACCCTTTACCTCGGGCACCGGGGAGCTGTTTTTT. It yields the protein CASSLGPFTSGTGELFF. J is TRBJ2-2 and V is TRBV5-1, with D unclear. The germline V gene encodes CDR1 SGHRS and CDR2 YFSETQ. The CDR3 consists of 17 residues. Between the trimmed V and J ends, which lost 0 bases and 4 bases, there was a span of 16 bases.